A single sample gave rise to the 5 T cell receptor beta chains below, sequenced in a study of cytomegalovirus exposure and HLA in healthy donors (dated by TCRdb to 2016 to 2017). The library was produced with the immunoSEQ multiplex PCR assay. For the multiplex PCR, a mixture combining 60 forward primers for TCR Vbeta segments and 13 reverse primers for TCR Jbeta segments was used. TCRdb provides this immuneACCESS table in a form limited to in-frame rearrangements. Some clones are lacking; in checked studies, under half of them reflect an unresolved V gene, and why the rest are absent is not known. The sample records approximately 200,000 clones, approximately 85% of which are singletons. Of the sample, over 2% is held by the ten largest clones. The source material was PBMCs. These receptor sequences come from a woman between 50 and 59 years old in good health and CMV-seronegative.

The V call is TRBV10-1, the J call TRBJ1-2; D is unresolved. The CDR3 totals 13 residues. V lost 7 bases, J lost 2 bases, and 11 bases lay in between. Per germline, CDR1 WNHNN and CDR2 SYGVQD (reference sequence). CDR3 coding DNA: TGCGCCAGCATCTCGGCGAGGAACTATGGCTACACCTTC. Translation gives CASISARNYGYTF.

The chain uses TRBV5-4 and TRBJ2-3, with 13 bases aligning to TRBD2. CDR1 is SGHNT and CDR2 is YYREEE in the germline V gene (reference sequence). With 0 bases clipped from V and 2 bases from J, the junction kept 3 bases outside the gene matches. CDR3 size: 17 residues. CDR3 bases: TGTGCCAGCAGCTTGGATACTAGCGGGAGGGACACAGATACGCAGTATTTT. Translation gives CASSLDTSGRDTDTQYF.

This chain connects TRBV6-6 to TRBJ2-5, with D possibly TRBD2 on 6 matching bases. Between the trimmed V and J ends, which lost 4 bases and 9 bases, there was a span of 24 bases. Germline assignment: CDR1 MNHNY and CDR2 SVGAGI (reference sequence). This CDR3 is built from 16 residues. This chain's CDR3 is CASSFTGGRPGGAQYF. The CDR3 coding sequence is TGTGCCAGCAGTTTTACAGGAGGGAGGCCCGGAGGGGCCCAGTACTTC.

V and J are TRBV6-4 and TRBJ2-1; TRBD2 agrees at 10 bases. This CDR3 contains 14 residues. V dropped 8 bases and J dropped 9; count of bases not matched to a gene: 10. Germline CDR1 is MRHNA and CDR2 is SNTAGT. CDR3 DNA sequence: TGTGCCAGCCGGTCCAGCGGGAGGGCCGGTGAGCAGTTCTTC. Amino acid sequence: CASRSSGRAGEQFF.

The chain recombines TRBV27 with TRBJ1-2, with 10 bases matching TRBD1. CDR1 and CDR2 from the germline V gene are MNHEY and SMNVEV (reference sequence). The CDR3 is made up of 17 amino acids. J lost 4 bases, V lost 2 bases, and 10 bases had no gene match. The CDR3 region has the DNA TGTGCCAGCAGTTTAAGGACAGGGGGTCCACGGGGCTATGGCTACACCTTC. This encodes CASSLRTGGPRGYGYTF.